This T cell receptor beta chain was observed in a study of response to subunit inactivated influenza vaccine. This clonotype came up a few times. Its cognate antigen is unknown. TCRdb used MiXCR to reprocess the RT-PCR reads, holding one entry per CDR3 protein. The profile shows around 160,000 distinct CDR3 sequences, approximately 10% of them singletons. Germline V lookup: CDR1 LNHDA, CDR2 SQIVND (reference sequence). The length of the CDR3 is 13 residues. V shed 7 bases, J shed 10 bases, and the junction held 6 bases outside the gene matches. The study's findings and limits: Authors suggested few new T cells are recruited by each seasonal influenza vaccination.

Specimen: non-naive T cells sorted from PBMCs, collected 45 days after vaccination. This chain links TRBV19 with TRBJ1-6, with 8 positions matching TRBD1. The sequence was obtained from a man in his fifties or sixties who received an inactivated influenza vaccine. Written as DNA, the CDR3 is TGTGCCAGTACCCGGACAGGGTTGTCACCCCTCCACTTT. It codes for CASTRTGLSPLHF.